This is a list of T cell receptor beta chains from one sample in a study of shared clonotypes between healthy human individuals. The assay was immunoSEQ multiplex PCR, and TCRdb's table has in-frame clones only and misses some. The table records roughly 1,600,000 clones, approximately 98.5% of them present only once. What was sequenced was naive CD4+ T cells sorted from blood. The receptors here all came from a man aged 25 to 45 in good health. Both conserved end residues are part of each CDR3. Fields, in order: V gene, D gene, CDR3 length, J gene, clone size, CDR3 protein, CDR3 DNA. The D gene is left open where the match is weak. Clone size, where shown, is once, few, many, or a class for clones that have expanded.

TRBV5-1,TRBD2,19,TRBJ2-5,.,CASSEPLGTSGTGMGTQYF,TGCGCCAGCAGCGAGCCTCTTGGGACTAGCGGGACTGGAATGGGGACCCAGTACTTC
TRBV25-1,TRBD1,14,TRBJ2-7,.,CASSYPGQGREQYF,TGTGCCAGCAGCTACCCGGGACAGGGGCGCGAGCAGTACTTC
TRBV18,.,15,TRBJ1-5,once,CASSRRRDFGQPQHF,TGTGCCAGCTCACGCAGGAGGGATTTCGGTCAGCCCCAGCATTTT
TRBV11-2,.,12,TRBJ2-7,.,CASSLSSYEQYF,TGTGCCAGCAGCTTAAGCTCCTACGAGCAGTACTTC
TRBV28,.,13,TRBJ1-2,.,CASRKTGNYGYTF,TGTGCCAGCAGGAAGACAGGAAACTATGGCTACACCTTC
TRBV5-1,.,14,TRBJ2-2,.,CASSLVRQTGELFF,TGCGCCAGCAGCTTGGTCAGACAAACCGGGGAGCTGTTTTTT
TRBV9,TRBD2,17,TRBJ2-5,.,CASSERGGRAWEETQYF,TGTGCCAGCAGCGAGAGGGGCGGGAGGGCTTGGGAGGAGACCCAGTACTTC
TRBV7-9,TRBD1,14,TRBJ1-2,.,CASAKGTGTYGYTF,TGTGCCAGCGCGAAGGGGACAGGGACCTATGGCTACACCTTC
TRBV28,TRBD1,16,TRBJ2-7,.,CASSLEGHRGSYEQYF,TGTGCCAGCAGTTTGGAAGGACACAGGGGAAGCTACGAGCAGTACTTC
TRBV28,TRBD2,15,TRBJ2-1,.,CASGDGTSGRGEQFF,TGTGCCAGCGGGGACGGGACTAGCGGGAGAGGTGAGCAGTTCTTC
TRBV25-1,TRBD1,14,TRBJ2-5,.,CASCVTGGVETQYF,TGTGCCAGCTGCGTGACAGGGGGCGTAGAGACCCAGTACTTC
TRBV18,.,16,TRBJ1-2,.,CASSPPNLGGDYGYTF,TGTGCCAGCTCACCACCTAACCTTGGCGGGGACTATGGCTACACCTTC
TRBV6-6,TRBD1,14,TRBJ1-2,.,CASSPGTGKGTYTF,TGTGCCAGCAGTCCCGGGACAGGGAAGGGAACCTACACCTTC
TRBV28,TRBD2,16,TRBJ2-2,.,CASSFRSSGSAGELFF,TGTGCCAGCAGTTTTCGATCTAGCGGGTCGGCCGGGGAGCTGTTTTTT
TRBV2,.,15,TRBJ2-2,.,CASSGGQLNTGELFF,TGTGCCAGCAGTGGTGGACAGTTGAACACCGGGGAGCTGTTTTTT
TRBV10-1,.,12,TRBJ2-7,.,CASSEGSYEQYF,TGCGCCAGCAGTGAGGGCTCGTACGAGCAGTACTTC
TRBV28,TRBD2,15,TRBJ2-7,.,CASSLAGEMNYEQYF,TGTGCCAGCAGTTTAGCGGGAGAAATGAACTACGAGCAGTACTTC
TRBV18,.,15,TRBJ1-1,.,CASSVIGQKNTEAFF,TGTGCCAGCTCAGTCATTGGACAGAAGAACACTGAAGCTTTCTTT
TRBV29-1,.,12,TRBJ1-2,.,CSVHWRGDGYTF,TGCAGCGTCCATTGGCGGGGGGATGGCTACACCTTC
TRBV28,.,14,TRBJ2-2,once,CASRGPTNTGELFF,TGTGCCAGCAGGGGGCCCACGAACACCGGGGAGCTGTTTTTT
TRBV2,.,13,TRBJ2-3,.,CASQVFLTDTQYF,TGTGCCAGCCAGGTGTTTTTGACAGATACGCAGTATTTT
TRBV28,.,15,TRBJ1-4,.,CASIDTQTTNEKLFF,TGTGCCAGCATCGACACGCAGACAACTAATGAAAAACTGTTTTTT
TRBV5-4,TRBD2,15,TRBJ2-2,.,CASSLPIGGAGELFF,TGTGCCAGCAGCTTGCCGATCGGGGGGGCCGGGGAGCTGTTTTTT
TRBV28,.,14,TRBJ2-1,once,CASSLIAGYNEQFF,TGTGCCAGCAGTTTAATTGCAGGGTACAATGAGCAGTTCTTC
TRBV10-1,TRBD1,17,TRBJ2-3,.,CASSQDRDRGRTDTQYF,TGCGCCAGCAGTCAGGACCGGGACAGGGGCCGCACAGATACGCAGTATTTT
TRBV11-2,.,14,TRBJ1-2,.,CASSFQGVHYGYTF,TGTGCCAGCAGCTTCCAGGGAGTCCACTATGGCTACACCTTC
TRBV7-2,.,16,TRBJ2-2,.,CASSKLGSTNTGELFF,TGTGCCAGCAGCAAACTGGGGTCGACGAACACCGGGGAGCTGTTTTTT
TRBV9,.,15,TRBJ2-5,.,CASSAPLGAGETQYF,TGTGCCAGCAGCGCCCCGCTGGGCGCTGGGGAGACCCAGTACTTC
TRBV25-1,.,13,TRBJ2-7,.,CASSELDSYEQYF,TGTGCCAGCAGTGAACTGGACTCCTACGAGCAGTACTTC
TRBV28,.,13,TRBJ2-7,.,CASSEGPIYEQYF,TGTGCCAGCTCCGAGGGACCGATCTACGAGCAGTACTTC
TRBV27,.,14,TRBJ2-3,.,CASSWLQHTDTQYF,TGTGCCAGCAGTTGGCTGCAGCACACAGATACGCAGTATTTT
TRBV20-1,.,11,TRBJ2-7,.,CSAKKGYEQYF,TGCAGTGCTAAAAAGGGTTACGAGCAGTACTTC
TRBV7-2,.,14,TRBJ2-7,.,CASSLDDRTHEQYF,TGTGCCAGCAGCTTAGACGACCGGACCCACGAGCAGTACTTC
TRBV28,TRBD1,15,TRBJ1-1,.,CASSLTGTANTEAFF,TGTGCCAGCAGTCTAACCGGGACAGCGAACACTGAAGCTTTCTTT
TRBV2,TRBD1,14,TRBJ2-7,.,CASSTGTGGSEQYF,TGTGCCAGCAGCACCGGGACAGGGGGCTCCGAGCAGTACTTC
TRBV11-3,TRBD1,15,TRBJ2-1,.,CASSQSGTGVNEQFF,TGTGCCAGTAGTCAAAGCGGGACAGGGGTCAATGAGCAGTTCTTC
TRBV28,.,13,TRBJ1-2,.,CASLSDLNYGYTF,TGTGCCAGCCTTTCCGACCTTAACTATGGCTACACCTTC
TRBV6-5,TRBD2,15,TRBJ2-3,.,CASRPPGLGTDTQYF,TGTGCCAGCAGGCCTCCGGGACTAGGGACAGATACGCAGTATTTT
TRBV27,.,15,TRBJ2-3,.,CASSFEGPGPDTQYF,TGTGCCAGCAGTTTTGAGGGACCGGGCCCAGATACGCAGTATTTT
TRBV2,.,13,TRBJ1-2,once,CASREQGGDGYTF,TGTGCCAGCAGAGAACAGGGAGGGGATGGCTACACCTTC
TRBV7-9,.,16,TRBJ2-1,.,CASSALTGSSYNEQFF,TGTGCCAGCAGCGCTCTTACAGGGAGCTCCTACAATGAGCAGTTCTTC
TRBV2,.,13,TRBJ2-7,.,CASSEAGLYEQYF,TGTGCCAGCAGTGAAGCCGGACTCTACGAGCAGTACTTC
TRBV6-1,TRBD1,19,TRBJ2-5,.,CASSEGLGAGGGTSETQYF,TGTGCCAGCAGTGAAGGGCTGGGGGCAGGGGGCGGCACTAGCGAGACCCAGTACTTC
TRBV5-4,.,14,TRBJ2-3,.,CASSLDGRSLAQYF,TGTGCCAGCAGCTTGGACGGGAGAAGTCTGGCGCAGTATTTT
TRBV9,TRBD2,20,TRBJ2-2,.,CASSVTAGLAGGPRSGELFF,TGTGCCAGCAGCGTCACAGCAGGACTAGCGGGAGGGCCTCGATCCGGGGAGCTGTTTTTT
TRBV27,.,11,TRBJ2-5,.,CASKGQETQYF,TGTGCCAGCAAAGGCCAAGAGACCCAGTACTTC
TRBV9,TRBD1,15,TRBJ2-7,once,CASSVTGTVNYEQYF,TGTGCCAGCAGCGTAACTGGGACAGTCAACTACGAGCAGTACTTC
TRBV2,.,13,TRBJ1-1,.,CASSADLNTEAFF,TGTGCCAGCAGTGCGGACCTGAACACTGAAGCTTTCTTT
TRBV6-5,.,14,TRBJ1-1,once,CASSLELMWHEAFF,TGTGCCAGCAGCCTGGAGTTGATGTGGCACGAAGCTTTCTTT
TRBV7-2,TRBD2,15,TRBJ2-3,.,CASSSRRESTDTQYF,TGTGCCAGCAGCTCGAGGCGGGAGTCGACAGATACGCAGTATTTT
TRBV5-4,TRBD2,15,TRBJ2-3,.,CASSPKRERGDTQYF,TGTGCCAGCAGCCCTAAGCGGGAGCGGGGAGATACGCAGTATTTT
TRBV9,TRBD1,17,TRBJ2-7,once,CASSLRPDRVGSYEQYF,TGTGCCAGCAGCCTAAGACCAGACAGGGTAGGATCCTACGAGCAGTACTTC